One T cell receptor beta chain is described in this entry. TCRdb reprocessed the 5' RACE reads via MiXCR and lists one record per CDR3 protein. The sample records fewer than 250,000 distinct CDR3 sequences, roughly 15% being singletons. The record originates from a study of identical twins. CDR1 and CDR2 (germline): DFQATT, SNEGSKA (reference sequence). After removal of 6 bases from V and 2 bases from J, the junction contained 5 bases not matched to a gene. CDR3 length: 13 amino acids. The same data also contributed to another study, on T cells expressing NK-cell markers.

The chain uses TRBV20-1 and TRBJ2-7; 9 nucleotides line up with TRBD1. This clonotype was sampled from a woman aged 18-29 years in good health. The sequencing input was CD8+ T cells sorted from blood. CDR3 nucleotides: TGCAGTGCAGGACAGGGGCGACCCTACGAGCAGTACTTC. Protein: CSAGQGRPYEQYF.